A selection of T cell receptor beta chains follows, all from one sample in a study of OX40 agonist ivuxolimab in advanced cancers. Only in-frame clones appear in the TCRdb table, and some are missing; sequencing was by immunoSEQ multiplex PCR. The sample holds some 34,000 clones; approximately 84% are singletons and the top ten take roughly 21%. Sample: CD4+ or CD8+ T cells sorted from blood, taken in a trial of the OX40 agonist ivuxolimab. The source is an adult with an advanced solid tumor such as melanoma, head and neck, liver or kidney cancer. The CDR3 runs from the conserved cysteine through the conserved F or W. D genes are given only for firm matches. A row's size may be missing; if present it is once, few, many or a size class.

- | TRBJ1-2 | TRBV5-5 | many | TGTGCCAGCAGCTTCTACCCACAGGGAGCTAACTATGGCTACACCTTC | CASSFYPQGANYGYTF
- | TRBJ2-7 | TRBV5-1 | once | TGCGCCAGCAGCATCTCCTCCAGAAGTGTCTACGAGCAGTACTTC | CASSISSRSVYEQYF
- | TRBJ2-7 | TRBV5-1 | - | TGCGCCAGCAGTCGAGTTCAGGGCCCCTACGAGCAGTACTTC | CASSRVQGPYEQYF
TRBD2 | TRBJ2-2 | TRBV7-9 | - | TGTGCCAGCAGGGAGCTAGCGGGGGGGCCTTTGACCGGGGAGCTGTTTTTT | CASRELAGGPLTGELFF
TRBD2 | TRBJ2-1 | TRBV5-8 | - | TGTGCCAGCAGCTTGGGGACTAGCGGGGGGGATGAGCAGTTCTTC | CASSLGTSGGDEQFF
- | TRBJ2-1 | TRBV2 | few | TGTGCCAGCAGTGAACCACAGGGGGGGGAGAGCTCCTACAATGAGCAGTTCTTC | CASSEPQGGESSYNEQFF
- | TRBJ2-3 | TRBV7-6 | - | TGTGCCAGCAGCCCCTGGGGGGGGCAGGGAGATACGCAGTATTTT | CASSPWGGQGDTQYF
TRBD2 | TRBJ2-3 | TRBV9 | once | TGTGCCAGCAGCGGTCGGACTAGCGGGGGGAGCACAGATACGCAGTATTTT | CASSGRTSGGSTDTQYF
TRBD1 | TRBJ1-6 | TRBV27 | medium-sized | TGTGCCAGCAGTTTACTGCCGGGACAGTATAATTCACCCCTCCACTTT | CASSLLPGQYNSPLHF
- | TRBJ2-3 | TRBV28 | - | TGTGCCAGCAGTTTGGCCCCCTACCCAGATACGCAGTATTTT | CASSLAPYPDTQYF
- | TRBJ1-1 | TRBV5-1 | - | TGCGCCAGCAGCTTGACAGGGCAGAACACTGAAGCTTTCTTT | CASSLTGQNTEAFF
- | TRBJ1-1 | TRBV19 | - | TGTGCCAGTAGTGCTACCGGGAGGAACACTGAAGCTTTCTTT | CASSATGRNTEAFF
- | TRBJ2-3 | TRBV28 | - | TGTGCCAGCAGTCTCCCAACAGGGGGGGGGCCAGATACGCAGTATTTT | CASSLPTGGGPDTQYF
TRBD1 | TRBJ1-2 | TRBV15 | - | TGTGCCACCAGCGGGACAGGGGTTCCTGGTAGCTATGGCTACACCTTC | CATSGTGVPGSYGYTF
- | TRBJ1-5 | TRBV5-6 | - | TGTGCCAGCAGCTTGGAAGGGGCCAATCAGCCCCAGCATTTT | CASSLEGANQPQHF
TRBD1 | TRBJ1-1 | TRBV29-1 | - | TGCAGCGTTGAACAGGGGGGGGGCGGCACTGAAGCTTTCTTT | CSVEQGGGGTEAFF
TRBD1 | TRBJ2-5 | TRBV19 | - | TGTGCCAGTAGTTCACAGGGGGTCCACGGGGGGACCCAGTACTTC | CASSSQGVHGGTQYF
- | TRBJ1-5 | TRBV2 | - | TGTGCCAGCAGATCAGGGCGCCAGCCCCAGCATTTT | CASRSGRQPQHF
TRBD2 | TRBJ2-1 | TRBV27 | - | TGTGCCAGCAGTTTATATACTAGCGGGAGAGAATACAATGAGCAGTTCTTC | CASSLYTSGREYNEQFF
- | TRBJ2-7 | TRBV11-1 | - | TGTGCCAGCAGCTTATGGGGGAATAAGTACGAGCAGTACTTC | CASSLWGNKYEQYF
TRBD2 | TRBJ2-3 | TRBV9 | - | TGTGCCAGCAGCCAAGGGACTAGCGGGGGGTTTGAAGATACGCAGTATTTT | CASSQGTSGGFEDTQYF
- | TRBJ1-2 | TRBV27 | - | TGTGCCAGCAGTTTATCAATCGGGGATATCTATGGCTACACCTTC | CASSLSIGDIYGYTF
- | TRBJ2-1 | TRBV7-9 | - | TGTGCCAGCAGCTATCTGCTCGCGGTCAATGAGCAGTTCTTC | CASSYLLAVNEQFF
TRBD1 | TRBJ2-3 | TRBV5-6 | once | TGTGCCAGCTTGAGGGTGGGGACAGTCACAGATACGCAGTATTTT | CASLRVGTVTDTQYF
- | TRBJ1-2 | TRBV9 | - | TGTGCCAGCAGCATCGCCCCGCAACCGGGACGTGCTAACTATGGCTACACCTTC | CASSIAPQPGRANYGYTF
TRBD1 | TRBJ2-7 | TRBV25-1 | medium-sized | TGTGCCACTCTCGGGACAGGGGGCCACGAGCAGTACTTC | CATLGTGGHEQYF
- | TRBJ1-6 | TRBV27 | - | TGTGCCAGCAGTTTTAGTTATAATTCACCCCTCCACTTT | CASSFSYNSPLHF
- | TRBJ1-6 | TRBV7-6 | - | TGTGCCAGCAGCCTAAATAATTCACCCCTCCACTTT | CASSLNNSPLHF
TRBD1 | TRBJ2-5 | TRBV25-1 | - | TGTGCCAGCGCACCGGGACAGGGAGCTGAGACCCAGTACTTC | CASAPGQGAETQYF
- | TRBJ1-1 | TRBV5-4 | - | TGTGCCAGCAGCTTGCGGCCGAACACTGAAGCTTTCTTT | CASSLRPNTEAFF
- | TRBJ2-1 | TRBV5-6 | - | TGTGCCAGCAGCTCAACCTCCTACAATGAGCAGTTCTTC | CASSSTSYNEQFF
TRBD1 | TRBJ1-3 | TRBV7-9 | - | TGTGCCAGCAGACCCCGGACAGGGGGCACTGGAAACACCATATATTTT | CASRPRTGGTGNTIYF
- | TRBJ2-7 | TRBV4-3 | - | TGCGCCAGCAGCCAAGATCTCGGGACCGGGTACGAGCAGTACTTC | CASSQDLGTGYEQYF
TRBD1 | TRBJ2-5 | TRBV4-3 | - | TGCGCCAGCAGCCAAGAAGGGACAGGGCAAGAGACCCAGTACTTC | CASSQEGTGQETQYF
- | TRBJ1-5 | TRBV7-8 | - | TGTGCCAGCGGCCGAGGGGGTGTAGGTTCTCCCCAGCATTTT | CASGRGGVGSPQHF
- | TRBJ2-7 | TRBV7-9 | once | TGTGCCAGCAGCTTCGCCCCAGAGAGCTCCTACGAGCAGTACTTC | CASSFAPESSYEQYF
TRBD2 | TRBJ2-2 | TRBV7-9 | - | TGTGCCAGCAGCTTAATGTTTGCGGGAGCGCACGGGGAGCTGTTTTTT | CASSLMFAGAHGELFF
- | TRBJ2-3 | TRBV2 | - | TGTGCCAGCAGTGGCTCCCTGAGCGGGCCAATTCATACGCAGTATTTT | CASSGSLSGPIHTQYF
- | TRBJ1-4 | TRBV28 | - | TGTGCCAGCAGTTTGGTTGAAAAACTGTTTTTT | CASSLVEKLFF
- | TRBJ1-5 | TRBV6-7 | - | TGTGCCAGCAGTTTGAGCGATAACAATCAGCCCCAGCATTTT | CASSLSDNNQPQHF
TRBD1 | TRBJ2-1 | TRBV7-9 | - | TGTGCCAGCAGCCAACCAGGGACAGGGATCTGGAGTGAGCAGTTCTTC | CASSQPGTGIWSEQFF
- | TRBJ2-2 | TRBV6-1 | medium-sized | TGTGCCAGCAGTGAATCGGACACCGGGGAGCTGTTTTTT | CASSESDTGELFF
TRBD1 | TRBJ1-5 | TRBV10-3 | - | TGTGCCACCGGGGACAGGGGTTTTTATCAGCCCCAGCATTTT | CATGDRGFYQPQHF
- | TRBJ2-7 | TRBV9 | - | TGTGCCAGCAGCGTAGGGGTCAGCTCCTACGAGCAGTACTTC | CASSVGVSSYEQYF
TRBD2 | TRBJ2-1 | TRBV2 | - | TGTGCCAGCAGTGCCCTAGCGGGACCTGGTAATGAGCAGTTCTTC | CASSALAGPGNEQFF
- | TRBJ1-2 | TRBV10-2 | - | TGCGCCAGCAGTGAGGAACTCGCTTATGGCTACACCTTC | CASSEELAYGYTF
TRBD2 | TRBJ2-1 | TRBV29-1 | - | TGCAGCCTTAAAGAGCGGGAGGTTAATGAGCAGTTCTTC | CSLKEREVNEQFF
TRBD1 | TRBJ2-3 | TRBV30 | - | TGTGCCTGGAGCGACCGACAGGGGTTTGCAGATACGCAGTATTTT | CAWSDRQGFADTQYF
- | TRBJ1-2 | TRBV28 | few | TGTGCCAGCAGTTTGGCGAGAGAATCGGTCGATGGCTACACCTTC | CASSLARESVDGYTF
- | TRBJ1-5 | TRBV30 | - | TGTGCCTGGAGTCAAGGGGGTCGAGGAAGTCAGCCCCAGCATTTT | CAWSQGGRGSQPQHF
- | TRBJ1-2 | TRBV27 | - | TGTGCCAGCAGTTCCGGGTTCGGTGGCTACACCTTC | CASSSGFGGYTF
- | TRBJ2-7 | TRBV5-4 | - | TGTGCCAGCAGCTTGGGGAGTCTCCCCTACGAGCAGTACTTC | CASSLGSLPYEQYF
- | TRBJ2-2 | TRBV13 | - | TGTGCCAGCAGCTTAGCCGGGTACAACACCGGGGAGCTGTTTTTT | CASSLAGYNTGELFF
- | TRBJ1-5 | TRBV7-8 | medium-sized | TGTGCCAGCAGCGGGACTGTCACGGGGCAACCCCAGCATTTT | CASSGTVTGQPQHF
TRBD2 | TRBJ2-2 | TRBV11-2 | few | TGTGCCAGCAGCTTAAATCTAGCGGGAGACTCTACCGGGGAGCTGTTTTTT | CASSLNLAGDSTGELFF
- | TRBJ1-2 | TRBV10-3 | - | TGTGCCATCAGTGAGTCGCTGCCCACCTATGGCTACACCTTC | CAISESLPTYGYTF
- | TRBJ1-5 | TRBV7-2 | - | TGTGCCAGCAGCTTAGGAGAGGGGGGACATTATCAGCCCCAGCATTTT | CASSLGEGGHYQPQHF